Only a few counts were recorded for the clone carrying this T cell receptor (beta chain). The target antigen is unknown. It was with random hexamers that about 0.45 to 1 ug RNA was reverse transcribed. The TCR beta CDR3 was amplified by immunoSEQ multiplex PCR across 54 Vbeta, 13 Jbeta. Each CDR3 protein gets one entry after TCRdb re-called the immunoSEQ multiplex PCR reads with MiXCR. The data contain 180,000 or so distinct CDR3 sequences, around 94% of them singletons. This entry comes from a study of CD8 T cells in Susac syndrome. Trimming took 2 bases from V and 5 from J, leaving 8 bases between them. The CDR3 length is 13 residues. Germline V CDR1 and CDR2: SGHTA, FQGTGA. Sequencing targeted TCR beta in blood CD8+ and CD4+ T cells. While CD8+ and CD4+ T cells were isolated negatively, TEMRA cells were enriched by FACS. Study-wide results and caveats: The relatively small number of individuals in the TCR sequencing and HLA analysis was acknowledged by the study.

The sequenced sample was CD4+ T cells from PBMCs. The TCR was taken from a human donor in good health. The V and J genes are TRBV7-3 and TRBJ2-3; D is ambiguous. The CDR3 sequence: CASSLDLGDTQYF. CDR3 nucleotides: TGTGCCAGCAGCTTAGATCTGGGAGATACGCAGTATTTT.